Presented here are 20 T cell receptor beta chains from one specimen sequenced in a study of T cells after yellow fever vaccination. TCRdb independently ran MiXCR on the 5' RACE reads; one entry per CDR3 protein. Here the sample spans around 550,000 distinct CDR3 sequences, under 25% being singletons. The specimen comprised PBMCs, sampled 15 days after the yellow fever booster vaccination. The receptors shown here come from a man aged 25-45 years who received the YFV17D yellow fever vaccine.

The V and J genes are TRBV19 and TRBJ1-1; unclear D gene. With 2 bases removed from V and 4 bases from J, the gap between germline ends came to 8 bases. Looked up from germline, CDR1 is LNHDA and CDR2 is SQIVND (reference sequence). This CDR3 is built from 13 residues. The CDR3 nucleotides are TGTGCCAGTAGTATACCCCCCAGCACTGAAGCTTTCTTT. This encodes CASSIPPSTEAFF.

There are a few counts of this clonotype. The chain couples TRBV29-1 to TRBJ2-7, with D possibly TRBD2 on 6 matching bases. This CDR3 contains 15 residues. V lost 4 bases, J lost 4 bases, and 20 bases lay in between. Germline V gives CDR1 SQVTM, CDR2 ANQGSEA. CDR3 loop: CSVGGDPGVWYEQYF. For the CDR3, the DNA is TGCAGCGTTGGAGGGGACCCGGGGGTATGGTACGAGCAGTACTTC.

This clonotype was found a few times. The V and J genes are TRBV7-8 and TRBJ2-3; D unclear. Germline V lookup: CDR1 SGHVS, CDR2 FQNEAQ. The CDR3 spans 13 residues. V dropped 8 bases and J dropped 3 bases, with 12 bases sitting between them. This CDR3 reads CASSLRLTDTQYF. Written as DNA, the CDR3 is TGTGCCAGCTCACTCAGACTGACAGATACGCAGTATTTT.

This CDR3 reads CASSQPGGAYEQYF. The DNA for the CDR3 is TGTGCCAGCAGCCAACCCGGGGGAGCCTACGAGCAGTACTTC. The chain couples TRBV14 to TRBJ2-7; tentative D call: TRBD2 (6 bases). The germline gives CDR1 SGHDN, CDR2 FVKESK. Trimming shortened V by 2 bases and J by 2 bases, and 10 bases separated the two germline ends. The CDR3 runs to 14 residues.

The table lists this clonotype with a few counts. The chain has TRBV6-5 and TRBJ2-1; 11 bases are a match to TRBD2. This CDR3 contains 15 residues. Germline lookup yields CDR1 MNHEY and CDR2 SVGAGI. V dropped 2 bases and J dropped 9; count of bases not matched to a gene: 6. CDR3 DNA: TGTGCCAGCAGTTACGCGGCTAGCGGGAGGTCTGAGCAGTTCTTC. The encoded protein is CASSYAASGRSEQFF.

The chain combines TRBV7-8 with TRBJ2-1, with TRBD2 identical over 15 bases. CDR3 size: 16 residues. Looked up from germline, CDR1 is SGHVS and CDR2 is FQNEAQ. Unmatched junction bases numbered 8, after V lost 7 bases and J lost 7 bases. The CDR3 spells CASNLGTSGRNNEQFF. For the CDR3, the DNA is TGTGCCAGCAACCTCGGGACTAGCGGGAGGAATAATGAGCAGTTCTTC.

This clonotype has more than one count but fewer than ten. The chain carries TRBV7-9 and TRBJ2-5; 10 nucleotides agree with TRBD1. J lost 2 bases, V lost 5 bases, and 8 bases had no gene match. CDR3 length equals 16 residues. Germline V gene sequence: CDR1 SEHNR, CDR2 FQNEAQ (reference sequence). The CDR3 DNA follows: TGTGCCAGCAGCCCCGGGACAGGGGAGGTACAAGAGACCCAGTACTTC. Its protein product is CASSPGTGEVQETQYF.

This clonotype was observed a few times. This rearrangement joins TRBV29-1 to TRBJ1-1; no clear D gene. The CDR3 length is 14 residues. V was shortened by 4 bases and J by 4 bases, with 16 bases between the two germline ends. Germline V gene sequence: CDR1 SQVTM, CDR2 ANQGSEA. The CDR3 DNA reads as TGCAGCGTTGGCTTACGTCAAATAGGCACTGAAGCTTTCTTT. Amino acid sequence: CSVGLRQIGTEAFF.

The sample holds a few counts of this clonotype. The chain has TRBV12-3 or TRBV12-4 and TRBJ2-1; TRBD2 aligns across 10 bases. V was pared by 6 bases and J by 2 bases, with 4 bases of the junction left unmatched. This CDR3 region has 15 residues. The CDR3 DNA reads as TGTGCCAGCAGCGGAGCGGGAGGGGCCTACAATGAGCAGTTCTTC. Protein: CASSGAGGAYNEQFF.

This clonotype was detected a few times. This sequence joins TRBV9 and TRBJ2-1, with a possible D match to TRBD2 (7 bases). The germline gives CDR1 SGDLS, CDR2 YYNGEE. Trimming removed 0 bases from V and 4 bases from J, with 14 bases in between. This CDR3 has 16 residues. The CDR3: CASSVEGGGRYNEQFF. As DNA, the CDR3 is TGTGCCAGCAGCGTAGAGGGCGGGGGCCGTTACAATGAGCAGTTCTTC.

This clonotype was counted ten times or more. CDR3 amino acids: CSARGNTDTQYF. The DNA of the CDR3 is TGCAGTGCTAGAGGGAACACAGATACGCAGTATTTT. The chain uses TRBV20-1 and TRBJ2-3; D ambiguous. The CDR3 spans 12 residues. Germline CDR1 is DFQATT and CDR2 is SNEGSKA (reference sequence). The ends were cut back, 1 base at V and 2 bases at J, with 4 bases in the middle.

This clonotype was seen many times. The J gene is TRBJ2-1, the V gene TRBV7-2; 11 bases agree with TRBD2. From germline, CDR1 is SGHTA and CDR2 FQGNSA. J gave up 7 bases and V 5 bases, and 7 bases lay outside the gene matches. The CDR3 consists of 15 residues. The CDR3 region is CASSRRLAGSNEQFF. The CDR3 nucleotides are TGTGCCAGCAGCCGGCGACTAGCGGGAAGTAATGAGCAGTTCTTC. Full variable domain (outside the CDR3, taken from reference TRBV7-2 and TRBJ2-1): GAGVSQSPSNKVTEKGKDVELRCDPISGHTALYWYRQSLGQGLEFLIYFQGNSAPDKSGLPSDRFSAERTGGSVSTLTIQRTQQEDSAVYLCASSRRLAGSNEQFFGPGTRLTVL.

This clonotype was detected a few times. The chain's CDR3 is CASSDISKNIQYF. DNA of the CDR3: TGTGCCAGCAGCGACATTTCCAAAAACATTCAGTACTTC. The chain carries TRBV12-3 or TRBV12-4 and TRBJ2-4; D unclear. Trimming cost V 6 bases and J 2 bases, with 8 bases left between them. The CDR3 consists of 13 residues.

This chain links TRBV20-1 with TRBJ2-3, with 9 nucleotides matching TRBD2. Germline V gene sequence: CDR1 DFQATT, CDR2 SNEGSKA (reference sequence). Trimming at V came to 0 bases and at J to 0 bases, leaving 7 bases not matched to a gene. The CDR3 contains 17 residues. The CDR3 DNA follows: TGCAGTGCTAGAGATCTAGCGGGAATATCTAGCACAGATACGCAGTATTTT. It specifies CSARDLAGISSTDTQYF.

V gene TRBV29-1 combines with J gene TRBJ2-7, with TRBD1 matching 10 bases. The J segment lost 2 bases and the V segment lost 0 bases, leaving 1 base of the junction unmatched. This CDR3 spans 14 amino acids. Germline CDR1 SQVTM, CDR2 ANQGSEA. CDR3 sequence reads: CSVEDGQGAYEQYF. DNA of the CDR3: TGCAGCGTTGAAGACGGACAGGGGGCCTACGAGCAGTACTTC.

The V and J genes are TRBV5-6 and TRBJ2-5; D is uncertain. The CDR3 contains 14 residues. Germline V gene sequence: CDR1 SGHDT, CDR2 YYEEEE. V was trimmed by 0 bases and J by 10 bases, leaving 16 bases between them. The CDR3 loop reads CASSLVGTTLGQYF. The CDR3 nucleotides are TGTGCCAGCAGCTTGGTAGGCACCACCCTGGGCCAGTACTTC.

This chain links TRBV5-1 with TRBJ2-7; weak D call: TRBD1 (5 bases). V was trimmed by 0 bases and J by 2 bases, leaving 9 bases between them. The CDR3 loop spans 14 amino acids. Germline-derived CDR1 and CDR2 are SGHRS and YFSETQ. This CDR3 reads CASSLVDSAYEQYF. The CDR3 region has the DNA TGCGCCAGCAGCTTGGTTGACAGTGCCTACGAGCAGTACTTC.

The CDR3 here is CASTPGRDGQSQPQHF. CDR3 coding DNA: TGTGCCAGCACCCCGGGCCGGGACGGACAATCTCAGCCCCAGCATTTT. The V call is TRBV6-1, the J call TRBJ1-5; possible D gene TRBD1, 5 bases. The V gene lost 7 bases and the J gene lost 6 bases, with 22 bases spanning the gap. The germline gives CDR1 MNHNS, CDR2 SASEGT. The CDR3 length is 16 residues.

V and J are TRBV5-1 and TRBJ2-3, with 11 nucleotides matching TRBD2. Germline V gene sequence: CDR1 SGHRS, CDR2 YFSETQ. V shed 0 bases and J 6 bases; nucleotides not matched to a gene: 0. The CDR3 contains 14 residues. As DNA, the CDR3 is TGCGCCAGCAGCTTGGCTAGCGGGAGGGATACGCAGTATTTT. Residues: CASSLASGRDTQYF.

This clonotype has a single count. The V call is TRBV5-6, the J call TRBJ2-3; TRBD2 is a possible D gene (6 bases). CDR1 and CDR2 (germline): SGHDT, YYEEEE. The CDR3 length is 16 residues. V lost 1 base and J 2 bases, leaving 14 bases between the germline ends. The CDR3 DNA sequence: TGTGCCAGCAGCTTGAGGCGGGATCTTACCACAGATACGCAGTATTTT. This encodes CASSLRRDLTTDTQYF.